The source of this T cell receptor (beta chain) is a study of blood T cell repertoires in COVID-19 (dated by TCRdb to about 2020). In the study overall: Samples from collaborators originated in the United States, Italy and Spain and spanned both the acute and convalescent phases of COVID-19. Sample metadata almost always included a de-identified subject ID, COVID-19 status, age in years and sex. The dataset comprised deeply sampled blood TCRbeta repertoires from subjects exposed to, actively infected with, or recovered from COVID-19. The repertoires were made available in a free public database intended to serve as a resource for research on the immune response to SARS-CoV-2. The prospective study material was composed of cDNA or gDNA derived from T cells, B-cell-depleted T cells, or PBMCs. The samples were drawn from two sources: the first 160 participants of the ongoing ImmuneRACE study, and 1,000 to 1,500 subjects contributed by 6 global collaborators. Where available, HLA class I and class II types were taken from metadata supplied by the sample provider and were not determined by assay-based typing. Broader findings and caveats from the paper: The quantity of clinical and demographic metadata differed by source and by participant and was supplied without curation.

The junction shows trimming of 5 bases on V and 4 bases on J, and the gene matches do not reach 5 bases of it. Counted from cysteine to phenylalanine, this CDR3 has 14 amino acids. Of the read, only the CDR3 DNA is kept; its 42 bases are in frame from base 1. CDR1 and CDR2 are read off the germline V gene as SGHAT and FQNNGV. Whole blood was collected in K2EDTA tubes by collaborating institutions according to the institutions' own protocols. For TCRbeta analysis, collaborator samples were shipped as frozen whole blood, as isolated PBMCs, or as DNA extracted from either sample type. TCRbeta CDR3 regions were amplified from genomic DNA using the immunoSEQ Assay, a bias-controlled multiplex PCR. In the source study's methods: The number of nucleated cells in each sample was estimated from the amplification of reference gene primers within the assay. To quantify the absolute abundance of each unique TCRbeta CDR3 rearrangement, sequence reads were collapsed and filtered. For each sample, productive Simpson clonality was calculated as the square root of Simpson's diversity index over productive rearrangements. Held by TCRdb, this immuneACCESS table contains in-frame sequences only and omits some clones. Under half of the omission traces to an unresolved V gene where checked; the cause of the rest is unknown. V and J calls and clone size are copied from that table; D and trimming were computed from the DNA. The sample yields hundreds of thousands of clones; about 89% were counted once. The ten largest clones capture 4.3% of the sample.

A remark on this clone: It lacks a known antigen. No base quality information exists; no much larger clone differs at one position.

Sequencing was done on a sample of peripheral blood. The receptor was derived from a woman in her 30s with acute or convalescent COVID-19. The chain was built from TRBV11-2 and TRBJ2-5; TRBD2 agrees with 9 junctional bases. The DNA sequence follows: TGTGCCAGCAGCATTAGCGGGGGTACAGAGACCCAGTACTTC. Its translation reads: CASSISGGTETQYF.